This passage covers 29 T cell receptor beta chains from one sample sequenced in a study of regulatory T cells in long-lasting Graves disease. Described time point: newly diagnosed GD, antithyroid drugs for less than 3 months. PBMC RNA was the source of the TCR library. Arm-PCR of CDR3 regions with iRepertoire HTBI primers generated TCR beta libraries. TCRdb re-derived calls from the multiplex PCR reads in MiXCR, one entry per CDR3 protein. The table records 400,000 to 500,000 distinct CDR3 sequences, around 15% of them present only once. The data were also submitted as part of a second study, on T cells in Graves' hyperthyroidism and ophthalmopathy.

Source: peripheral blood mononuclear cells (PBMCs), taken at new diagnosis, from a patient treated with antithyroid drugs. These receptors were taken from a woman in her 50s with Graves disease.

This clonotype was observed many times. This sequence joins TRBV5-1 and TRBJ2-1, with D possibly being TRBD2 (6 bases). Trimming took off 2 bases at V and 5 bases at J, with 14 bases between the two ends. The CDR3 spans 15 residues. Germline lookup yields CDR1 SGHRS and CDR2 YFSETQ. CDR3 sequence reads: CASSFQGLVHNEQFF. The DNA for the CDR3 is TGCGCCAGCAGCTTTCAGGGACTGGTACACAATGAGCAGTTCTTC.

Regarding this clonotype: A much larger clonotype is one base distant, so this may be a read error. The chain has TRBV5-1 and TRBJ2-1; 7 bases fit TRBD2. This CDR3 comprises 15 residues. Germline loops: CDR1 SGHRS, CDR2 YFSETQ. CDR3 DNA: TGCGCCAGCAGCTTCTTTGGGGGACTAACCAATCAGCAGTTCTTC. Translated, it gives CASSFFGGLTNQQFF.

In its sample, this clonotype was seen a few times. The chain joins TRBV5-1 to TRBJ1-3, with D unresolved. V was cut by 9 bases and J by 3 bases, with 7 bases left in between. This CDR3 spans 11 amino acids. Per germline, CDR1 SGHRS and CDR2 YFSETQ. CDR3 sequence: CAMSFGNTIYF. CDR3 DNA: TGCGCCATGTCGTTTGGAAACACCATATATTTT.

This clonotype was seen only a few times. The V and J genes are TRBV18 and TRBJ1-5, with D possibly being TRBD1 (6 bases). The V gene's germline CDR1 is KGHSH and CDR2 LQKENI. CDR3 length: 15 residues. The germline V and J ends were trimmed by 3 bases and 4 bases, with 13 bases remaining between them. This CDR3 is CASSPLRGENQPQHF. The CDR3 nucleotides are TGTGCCAGCTCACCCTTGAGGGGGGAAAATCAGCCCCAGCATTTT. Using reference TRBV18 and TRBJ1-5 for the parts outside the CDR3, the full variable domain is NAGVMQNPRHLVRRRGQEARLRCSPMKGHSHVYWYRQLPEEGLKFMVYLQKENIIDESGMPKERFSAEFPKEGPSILRIQQVVRGDSAAYFCASSPLRGENQPQHFGDGTRLSIL.

The table lists this clonotype with many counts. The chain has TRBV12-3 or TRBV12-4 and TRBJ1-6, with a weak D call TRBD1 (6 bases). The V gene lost 3 bases and the J gene lost 8 bases, with 17 bases spanning the gap. CDR3 size: 16 residues. DNA for the CDR3: TGTGCCAGCAGTTTCCGGGGGGGCATCGTGGATTCACCCCTCCACTTT. This codes for CASSFRGGIVDSPLHF.

This clonotype was counted only a few times. The rearrangement links TRBV29-1 to TRBJ2-7; maybe TRBD1 (5 bases). Germline CDR1 reads SQVTM; CDR2 reads ANQGSEA. The CDR3 runs 13 residues. Trimming cost V 0 bases and J 2 bases, with 8 bases left between them. The CDR3, as DNA: TGCAGCGTTGAAGATCCAGGGACCTACGAGCAGTACTTC. Its translation: CSVEDPGTYEQYF.

This clonotype was recorded once. The conserved phenylalanine or tryptophan normally closing the CDR3 is absent here, so this likely arose from a read error. This sequence joins TRBV28 and TRBJ1-1; 9 nucleotides match TRBD1. V was pared by 6 bases and J by 4 bases, with 15 bases of the junction left unmatched. CDR3 size: 17 residues. Germline V lookup: CDR1 MDHEN, CDR2 SYDVKM. Here the CDR3 DNA reads TGTGCCAGCAGCCTTGGGACAGGGCCGGGCATGAGCACTGAAGCTTTCTCT. Translating gives CASSLGTGPGMSTEAFS.

The chain joins TRBV5-8 to TRBJ1-2; 7 bases are shared with TRBD1. Germline-derived CDR1 and CDR2 are SGHTS and YDEGEE. The CDR3 is 16 amino acids. J gave up 1 base and V 4 bases, and 10 bases lay outside the gene matches. The CDR3 DNA sequence: TGTGCCAGCAGCCCCCTCGGACAGGCGCATAACTATGGCTACACCTTC. It translates to CASSPLGQAHNYGYTF.

This clonotype was detected ten times or more. J is TRBJ1-1 and V is TRBV11-2; perhaps TRBD1 as D (6 bases). Looked up from germline, CDR1 is SGHAT and CDR2 is FQNNGV. The CDR3 runs to 15 residues. Trimming pared 1 base from V and 4 bases from J, leaving 13 bases between. The CDR3 nucleotides are TGTGCCAGCAGCTTAGCGTTGGGGGCAGGCACTGAAGCTTTCTTT. This translates into CASSLALGAGTEAFF.

V is TRBV18 and J is TRBJ2-5, with D hard to call. With 1 base removed from V and 2 bases from J, the gap between germline ends came to 11 bases. This CDR3 has 15 residues. Germline V gene lookup returns CDR1 KGHSH and CDR2 LQKENI. This CDR3 reads CASSPQITQQETQYF. The CDR3 nucleotides read TGTGCCAGCTCACCACAGATAACACAACAAGAGACCCAGTACTTC.

This clonotype was recorded many times. The V gene is TRBV3-1, the J gene TRBJ2-1; no reliable D call. The germline gives CDR1 LGHDT, CDR2 YNNKEL (reference sequence). Trimming took 1 base from V and 3 from J, leaving 10 bases between them. The CDR3 has 15 residues. The CDR3 here is CASSQGVGFYNEQFF. Here the CDR3 DNA reads TGTGCCAGCAGCCAAGGGGTAGGGTTCTACAATGAGCAGTTCTTC.

The rearrangement links TRBV5-5 to TRBJ2-1; 10 bases align to TRBD2. Unmatched junction bases numbered 5, after V lost 4 bases and J lost 4 bases. CDR3 length: 15 amino acids. From germline, CDR1 is SGHKS and CDR2 YYEKEE (reference sequence). The CDR3 is CASSTLAGGYNEQFF. The CDR3 coding sequence is TGTGCCAGCAGCACATTAGCGGGAGGATACAATGAGCAGTTCTTC. Looking up the rest from reference TRBV5-5 and TRBJ2-1 gives the full variable domain: DAGVTQSPTHLIKTRGQQVTLRCSPISGHKSVSWYQQVLGQGPQFIFQYYEKEERGRGNFPDRFSARQFPNYSSELNVNALLLGDSALYLCASSTLAGGYNEQFFGPGTRLTVL.

This clonotype was counted a few times. The rearrangement links TRBV20-1 to TRBJ1-1; tentatively, D is TRBD1 (6 bases). Trimming pared 1 base from V and 5 bases from J, leaving 11 bases between. The germline V gene has CDR1 DFQATT and CDR2 SNEGSKA (reference sequence). The CDR3 totals 13 residues. CDR3 amino acids: CSARVGALTEAFF. The CDR3 DNA follows: TGCAGTGCTAGAGTGGGGGCGCTGACTGAAGCTTTCTTT.

The table lists this clonotype with many counts. The chain combines TRBV6-1 with TRBJ1-1; 8 bases are a match to TRBD1. This CDR3 is 14 amino acids long. The germline CDR1 and CDR2 sequences are MNHNS and SASEGT. The V and J ends lost 7 bases and 4 bases, in that order; junction bases with no gene match: 8. The CDR3 spells CASTPGTGATEAFF. Here the CDR3 DNA reads TGTGCCAGCACCCCCGGGACAGGAGCCACTGAAGCTTTCTTT.

This clonotype has just a few counts. A much larger clone sits a single nucleotide away, making a read error possible. This sequence joins TRBV12-3 or TRBV12-4 and TRBJ1-1, with a possible D match to TRBD1 (5 bases). The CDR3 length is 15 residues. This CDR3 reads CASSFYSGRGTEASF. CDR3 DNA: TGTGCCAGCAGTTTCTACTCGGGGAGGGGCACTGAAGCTTCCTTT.

In this sample, this clonotype turned up many times. The chain recombines TRBV24-1 with TRBJ2-7; TRBD2 is a possible D gene (6 bases). V lost 5 bases to trimming and J lost 3 bases, with 19 bases between them. CDR3 length: 16 residues. The germline V gene encodes CDR1 KGHDR and CDR2 SFDVKD. The CDR3 reads CATSANRDSGGYEQYF. The CDR3 coding sequence is TGTGCCACCAGTGCCAACCGGGACTCCGGTGGCTACGAGCAGTACTTC.

The chain has TRBV30 and TRBJ2-2; TRBD2 agrees at 7 bases. After removal of 3 bases from V and 3 bases from J, the junction contained 10 bases not matched to a gene. There are 16 residues in the CDR3. Germline V CDR1 and CDR2: GTSNPN, SVGIG (reference sequence). CDR3 sequence (DNA): TGTGCCTGGAGGCGGACTAGAGAAGGGTACACCGGGGAGCTGTTTTTT. Translation gives CAWRRTREGYTGELFF.

This clonotype came up many times. This chain links TRBV7-3 with TRBJ2-1; possible D gene TRBD1, 5 bases. V was pared by 5 bases and J by 2 bases, with 13 bases between. Germline CDR1 is SGHTA and CDR2 is FQGTGA. There are 15 residues in the CDR3. CDR3 DNA: TGTGCCAGCAGCCAGACAGTCGACACCTACAATGAGCAGTTCTTC. This encodes CASSQTVDTYNEQFF.

This clonotype was seen more than once but under ten times. This chain uses TRBV19 with TRBJ2-7; D uncertain. V dropped 6 bases and J dropped 5 bases, with 11 bases sitting between them. Per the germline V gene, CDR1 is LNHDA and CDR2 is SQIVND (reference sequence). The CDR3 has 12 residues. CDR3 DNA: TGTGCCAGTAGAACATTTCCCAACGAGCAGTACTTC. Protein: CASRTFPNEQYF.

This clonotype was picked up a small number of times. The CDR3 nucleotides read TGTGCCAGCAGGGGCCGGTTTGTTTCCGTCAATGAGCAGTTCTTC. Protein product: CASRGRFVSVNEQFF. The chain employs TRBV7-3 and TRBJ2-1; D unclear. Germline-derived CDR1 and CDR2 are SGHTA and FQGTGA. V lost 6 bases and J 6 bases, leaving 18 bases between the germline ends. CDR3 length: 15 amino acids. The full variable domain, its missing parts supplied by reference TRBV7-3 and TRBJ2-1, is GAGVSQTPSNKVTEKGKYVELRCDPISGHTALYWYRQSLGQGPEFLIYFQGTGAADDSGLPNDRFFAVRPEGSVSTLKIQRTERGDSAVYLCASRGRFVSVNEQFFGPGTRLTVL.

This clonotype was seen ten or more times. This chain connects TRBV27 to TRBJ2-3; TRBD2 matches at 7 bases. This CDR3 spans 16 amino acids. V dropped 2 bases and J dropped 1; count of bases not matched to a gene: 6. CDR1 is MNHEY and CDR2 is SMNVEV in the germline V gene (reference sequence). The CDR3 spells CASSLIGGSGTDTQYF. The CDR3 DNA sequence: TGTGCCAGCAGTTTAATCGGCGGGAGCGGCACAGATACGCAGTATTTT.

The chain couples TRBV10-3 to TRBJ2-1, with TRBD1 matching over 7 bases. J was trimmed by 8 bases and V by 5 bases; bases with no gene match: 12. Germline CDR1 and CDR2: ENHRY and SYGVKD. The CDR3 is made up of 15 amino acids. The CDR3 region is CAISTNRDSGYEQFF. The CDR3 DNA is TGTGCCATCAGTACTAACCGGGACAGTGGGTATGAGCAGTTCTTC.

A note on this clonotype: A much larger clone differs by one base, so this may be a read error. The V gene is TRBV6-1, the J gene TRBJ1-5, with 7 positions matching TRBD1. The V segment lost 8 bases and the J segment 3 bases; nucleotides outside the gene matches: 7. This CDR3 comprises 14 residues. The germline gives CDR1 MNHNS, CDR2 SASEGT. CDR3 region: CASLRGGNNQPQHF. Here the CDR3 DNA reads TGTGCCAGCCTCAGGGGGGGGAACAATCAGCCCCAGCATTTT.

This clonotype has ten or more counts. This sequence joins TRBV10-2 and TRBJ1-1, with 9 bases aligning to TRBD1. The V segment lost 1 base and the J segment 4 bases; nucleotides outside the gene matches: 4. CDR3 length: 15 residues. CDR1 and CDR2 from the germline V gene are WSHSY and SAAADI. CDR3 sequence: CASSELQGAATEAFF. The CDR3 nucleotides are TGCGCCAGCAGTGAGTTACAGGGGGCGGCCACTGAAGCTTTCTTT.

The gene calls are TRBV27 and TRBJ2-6; no definite D call. V lost 4 bases, J lost 0 bases, and 7 bases lay in between. Germline lookup yields CDR1 MNHEY and CDR2 SMNVEV (reference sequence). CDR3 length: 15 amino acids. CDR3 DNA sequence: TGTGCCAGCAGTTCCACCAACTCTGGGGCCAACGTCCTGACTTTC. Residues: CASSSTNSGANVLTF.

This clonotype was recorded at least ten times. V gene TRBV12-3 or TRBV12-4 combines with J gene TRBJ2-7, with TRBD2 matching over 8 bases. V was clipped by 3 bases and J by 0 bases; unmatched bases: 16. The CDR3 runs to 19 residues. The CDR3 reads CASSFNPGLGYASSYEQYF. In DNA, the CDR3 is TGTGCCAGCAGTTTTAATCCGGGACTAGGATATGCAAGCTCCTACGAGCAGTACTTC.

Comments on this clonotype: A read error may explain this, as a much larger clone is one base away. The chain has TRBV2 and TRBJ1-4; a weak D match, TRBD1 (5 bases). Germline CDR1 is SNHLY and CDR2 is FYNNEI. The CDR3 length is 14 residues. CDR3 loop: CASSYRQGGSKPFF. The CDR3 bases are TGTGCCAGCAGTTACCGGCAGGGAGGTTCAAAACCGTTTTTT.

This clonotype has only a few counts. The chain joins TRBV7-9 to TRBJ2-2; 9 bases fit TRBD1. The CDR3 is 20 amino acids. The V gene's germline CDR1 is SEHNR and CDR2 FQNEAQ (reference sequence). Germline trimming cut 5 bases from V and 0 bases from J; bases unmatched to any gene: 16. As DNA, the CDR3 is TGTGCCAGCAGCCCCCCCGGACAGGGGAAGCCCCGCACGAACACCGGGGAGCTGTTTTTT. This gives the protein CASSPPGQGKPRTNTGELFF.

In its sample, this clonotype was seen many times. The rearrangement links TRBV11-3 to TRBJ2-7; 7 bases align to TRBD2. Trimming cost V 5 bases and J 0 bases; bases outside gene matches: 4. Germline assignment: CDR1 SGHNT and CDR2 YENEEA. CDR3 length equals 14 residues. CDR3 loop: CASSQTSTSYEQYF. The CDR3 nucleotides read TGTGCCAGCAGCCAGACTAGCACCTCCTACGAGCAGTACTTC.